The rows below give T cell receptor beta chains drawn from one sample of a study of response to subunit inactivated influenza vaccine. TCRdb fed the RT-PCR reads into MiXCR, producing one record per CDR3 protein. The sample shows fewer than 750,000 distinct CDR3 sequences, around 15% of them seen only once. Here the sequenced sample was PBMCs from blood, taken approximately 13 days after vaccination. These receptors all come from a man over 45 who received an inactivated influenza vaccine. CDR3s include the opening cysteine and the closing phenylalanine or tryptophan. A D gene is named only where the DNA matches it firmly. The size field is filled for only some rows; it gives once, few, many or a size class.

V	size	J	length	D	CDR3	DNA
TRBV29-1	NA	TRBJ2-1	16	TRBD1	CSVRRDRGFGVDEQFF	TGCAGCGTTAGACGGGACAGGGGGTTTGGAGTCGATGAGCAGTTCTTC
TRBV4-2	few	TRBJ2-1	16	TRBD2	CASSQVGTSGYNEQFF	TGTGCCAGCAGCCAAGTAGGCACTAGCGGATACAATGAGCAGTTCTTC
TRBV4-1	many	TRBJ2-7	15	NA	CASSRTGAGNYEQYF	TGCGCCAGCAGCCGGACAGGCGCGGGGAACTACGAGCAGTACTTC
TRBV4-2	NA	TRBJ2-3	17	NA	CASSQEPLGRGTDTQYF	TGTGCCAGCAGCCAAGAGCCCCTCGGGAGAGGCACAGATACGCAGTATTTT
TRBV7-9	few	TRBJ2-1	15	NA	CASSLVGMGVSEQFF	TGTGCCAGCAGCTTAGTTGGTATGGGGGTTAGTGAGCAGTTCTTC
TRBV6-1	NA	TRBJ2-4	15	NA	CASSERRAGGNIQYF	TGTGCCAGCAGTGAAAGGAGGGCAGGGGGGAACATTCAGTACTTC
TRBV20-1	NA	TRBJ2-7	13	NA	CSARREPRDEQYF	TGCAGTGCTAGAAGGGAGCCCAGGGACGAGCAGTACTTC
TRBV12-3/TRBV12-4	many	TRBJ1-1	13	NA	CASSFQGGTEAFF	TGTGCCAGCAGCTTTCAGGGAGGAACTGAAGCTTTCTTT
TRBV3-1	NA	TRBJ2-2	17	TRBD2	CASSQDRLAGVDGELFF	TGTGCCAGCAGCCAAGATCGGCTAGCGGGAGTGGACGGGGAGCTGTTTTTT
TRBV4-3	few	TRBJ1-3	15	NA	CASSPGSGAGNTIYF	TGCGCCAGCAGCCCCGGTTCAGGGGCTGGAAACACCATATATTTT
TRBV30	many	TRBJ1-2	15	TRBD1	CAWTGQGRNIHGYTF	TGTGCCTGGACAGGACAGGGCCGGAATATTCATGGCTACACCTTC
TRBV7-2	NA	TRBJ2-3	15	TRBD2	CASRTLAGVADTQYF	TGTGCCAGCAGGACCCTAGCGGGAGTGGCAGATACGCAGTATTTT
TRBV20-1	NA	TRBJ1-1	15	NA	CSARDPAGPDTEAFF	TGCAGTGCTAGAGATCCCGCAGGGCCGGACACTGAAGCTTTCTTT
TRBV12-3/TRBV12-4	NA	TRBJ2-7	14	NA	CASSPTGPAYEQYF	TGTGCCAGCAGTCCAACAGGGCCCGCCTACGAGCAGTACTTC
TRBV12-3/TRBV12-4	many	TRBJ2-4	15	TRBD1	CASSLRTGEKNIQYF	TGTGCCAGCAGTCTCCGGACAGGGGAAAAAAACATTCAGTACTTC
TRBV18	NA	TRBJ2-7	15	NA	CASSPLPGITYEQYF	TGTGCCAGCTCACCACTGCCGGGGATAACCTACGAGCAGTACTTC
TRBV18	few	TRBJ2-7	15	NA	CASSSGTRSYGEQYF	TGTGCCAGCTCATCAGGGACGAGGAGTTATGGCGAGCAGTACTTC
TRBV11-2	NA	TRBJ1-2	16	NA	CASSSRAKTENYGYTF	TGTGCCAGCAGCTCTAGGGCCAAGACAGAAAACTATGGCTACACCTTC
TRBV7-8	few	TRBJ1-4	13	NA	CASRGSLGEKLFF	TGTGCCAGCAGAGGATCCCTGGGCGAAAAACTGTTTTTT
TRBV2	few	TRBJ2-1	14	TRBD2	CASSYGTSGNEQFF	TGTGCCAGCAGTTACGGGACTAGCGGTAATGAGCAGTTCTTC
TRBV5-1	few	TRBJ2-7	12	NA	CASSVDSNEQYF	TGCGCCAGCAGCGTGGACAGTAACGAGCAGTACTTC
TRBV29-1	few	TRBJ2-3	15	NA	CSVVFGRTSTDTQYF	TGCAGCGTTGTTTTTGGCCGGACAAGCACAGATACGCAGTATTTT
TRBV12-3/TRBV12-4	NA	TRBJ2-7	12	NA	CASSRSRYEQYF	TGTGCCAGCAGCCGATCCCGCTACGAGCAGTACTTC
TRBV4-2	few	TRBJ2-2	16	NA	CVSSQDKLRGSGELFF	TGTGTCAGCAGCCAAGATAAATTGAGGGGGAGCGGGGAGCTGTTTTTT
TRBV12-3/TRBV12-4	many	TRBJ2-2	13	TRBD1	CASSLRGPGELFF	TGTGCCAGCAGCTTGAGGGGGCCCGGGGAGCTGTTTTTT
TRBV7-2	NA	TRBJ1-1	12	NA	CASSLAGQRAFF	TGTGCCAGCAGCTTAGCCGGACAGCGCGCTTTCTTT
TRBV25-1	few	TRBJ2-3	18	NA	CASSASPGQGRIPDTQYF	TGTGCCAGCAGTGCGTCGCCTGGGCAGGGCCGAATCCCAGATACGCAGTATTTT
TRBV5-1	NA	TRBJ2-4	12	TRBD2	CASSLAGDIQYF	TGCGCCAGCAGCTTAGCGGGGGACATTCAGTACTTC
TRBV28	few	TRBJ2-3	13	NA	CASKGFEPDTQYF	TGTGCCAGCAAGGGTTTCGAGCCAGATACGCAGTATTTT
TRBV7-6	many	TRBJ2-5	13	NA	CASSTGRKETQYF	TGTGCCAGCAGCACGGGACGGAAGGAGACCCAGTACTTC
TRBV9	few	TRBJ2-5	15	NA	CASSVRGARQETQYF	TGTGCCAGCAGCGTAAGGGGGGCCCGCCAAGAGACCCAGTACTTC
TRBV5-1	few	TRBJ1-3	17	NA	CASSPGRSVLSGNTIYF	TGCGCCAGCAGCCCGGGACGGAGCGTACTTTCTGGAAACACCATATATTTT
TRBV5-1	NA	TRBJ2-1	16	NA	CASSLEGGGAYNEQFF	TGCGCCAGCAGCTTGGAGGGAGGGGGCGCCTACAATGAGCAGTTCTTC
TRBV18	NA	TRBJ2-3	13	TRBD2	CASSRLATDTHYF	TGTGCCAGCTCTAGACTAGCAACAGATACGCACTATTTT
TRBV2	many	TRBJ1-5	14	TRBD1	CASSEVGGGQPQHF	TGTGCCAGCAGTGAAGTAGGGGGCGGTCAGCCCCAGCATTTT
TRBV7-9	NA	TRBJ2-1	12	NA	CASSPYDNEQFF	TGTGCCAGCAGCCCTTACGACAATGAGCAGTTCTTC
TRBV5-6	NA	TRBJ1-1	15	NA	CASSFPNTGSSEAFF	TGTGCCAGCAGCTTTCCAAATACGGGGTCCTCTGAAGCTTTCTTT
TRBV4-1	few	TRBJ2-3	17	TRBD1	CASSQVGGTAVPDTQYF	TGCGCCAGCAGCCAAGTGGGTGGGACAGCCGTTCCAGATACGCAGTATTTT
TRBV7-6	NA	TRBJ2-7	15	NA	CASSSEGHPSYEQYF	TGTGCCAGCAGCTCGGAGGGACACCCGTCCTACGAGCAGTACTTC
TRBV10-3	many	TRBJ2-7	17	NA	CAISVIQSTGHSYEQYF	TGTGCCATCAGTGTCATTCAAAGTACAGGACACTCCTACGAGCAGTACTTC
TRBV7-9	NA	TRBJ2-1	12	NA	CASSLAYSSPDF	TGTGCCAGCAGCTTAGCGTATTCCTCCCCGGACTTC
TRBV12-3/TRBV12-4	NA	TRBJ1-1	15	NA	CASSSGSGGFTEAFF	TGTGCCAGCAGTTCCGGCTCGGGGGGCTTCACTGAAGCTTTCTTT
TRBV6-2/TRBV6-3	NA	TRBJ2-1	15	NA	CASREVSGSYNEQFF	TGTGCCAGCAGAGAGGTTTCTGGCTCCTACAATGAGCAGTTCTTC
TRBV6-2/TRBV6-3	NA	TRBJ2-7	15	NA	CASSLLGSPESEQYF	TGTGCCAGCAGTTTACTAGGATCTCCAGAGTCCGAGCAGTACTTC
TRBV11-2	few	TRBJ2-1	15	NA	CASSAPGLGNNEQFF	TGTGCCAGCAGCGCACCGGGACTGGGAAACAATGAGCAGTTCTTC
TRBV18	NA	TRBJ2-1	16	TRBD2	CASSQTSGGALFEQFF	TGTGCCAGCTCGCAAACTAGCGGGGGGGCCCTTTTCGAACAGTTCTTC
TRBV20-1	NA	TRBJ1-5	13	TRBD1	CSARQGRDQPQHF	TGCAGTGCCCGACAGGGGAGGGATCAGCCCCAGCATTTT
TRBV6-2/TRBV6-3	NA	TRBJ2-7	17	TRBD1	CASSFRRQGYVGLEQYF	TGTGCCAGCAGTTTCCGACGACAGGGGTACGTGGGCCTCGAGCAGTACTTC
TRBV7-2	NA	TRBJ1-6	15	NA	CASSLVGLRNSPLHF	TGTGCCAGCAGCTTAGTGGGGTTAAGAAATTCACCCCTCCACTTT
TRBV20-1	NA	TRBJ2-7	12	NA	CSGEGLPYEQYF	TGCAGTGGGGAAGGGTTACCCTACGAGCAGTACTTC
TRBV10-3	few	TRBJ2-7	12	TRBD2	CAIRGESYEQYF	TGTGCCATCCGGGGGGAATCCTACGAGCAGTACTTC
TRBV18	NA	TRBJ2-7	14	NA	CASSPPGPIHEQYF	TGTGCCAGCTCACCACCGGGACCCATACACGAGCAGTACTTC
TRBV10-3	NA	TRBJ2-5	16	TRBD1	CAISEADRQGQETQYF	TGTGCCATCAGTGAAGCTGACAGACAGGGGCAAGAGACCCAGTACTTC
TRBV7-2	many	TRBJ2-5	14	NA	CASSPQYLGETQYF	TGTGCCAGCAGCCCACAATACTTGGGAGAGACCCAGTACTTC
TRBV7-8	few	TRBJ2-1	16	TRBD1	CASSLTGGFSYNEQFF	TGTGCCAGCAGCCTCACAGGGGGCTTCTCCTACAATGAGCAGTTCTTC
TRBV5-1	NA	TRBJ2-1	15	NA	CASSLGSNGYNEQFF	TGCGCCAGCAGCTTAGGGAGCAACGGGTACAATGAGCAGTTCTTC